This is a list of T cell receptor beta chains from one sample in a study of neurological immune-mediated disorders. TCRdb used MiXCR to reprocess the 5' RACE reads, holding one entry per CDR3 protein. The sample shows 70,000 or so distinct CDR3 sequences, 3% to 4% of them seen only once. Input material: PBMCs. Receptor source: a woman in her fifties or sixties with multiple sclerosis. Each CDR3 is given with its conserved first and last residue. The D gene is left open where the match is weak. Clone size is not always given. Where it is, it says once, few, many or a class for expanded clones.

>14|TRBV6-5|many|.|TRBJ1-1
TGTGCCAGCAGTTACTGGGGGGATAACACTGAAGCTTTCTTT
CASSYWGDNTEAFF
>13|TRBV5-1|many|.|TRBJ1-1
TGCGCCAGCAAGGGCTCCATGAACACTGAAGCTTTCTTT
CASKGSMNTEAFF
>15|TRBV7-2|many|TRBD2|TRBJ2-7
TGTGCCAGCAGCATGGGACTAGCGGGCCACTACGAGCAGTACTTC
CASSMGLAGHYEQYF
>14|TRBV5-6|medium-sized|.|TRBJ2-3
TGTGCCAGCAGCTTTGGGTTGGGGACAGATACGCAGTATTTT
CASSFGLGTDTQYF
>13|TRBV5-6|many|.|TRBJ1-3
TGTGCCAGCAGCCCTGGGGGAGGAAACACCATATATTTT
CASSPGGGNTIYF
>14|TRBV5-5|many|.|TRBJ2-1
TGTGCCAGCAGCCTAGTTAGCCTGGCGAATGAGCAGTTCTTC
CASSLVSLANEQFF
>14|TRBV6-2/TRBV6-3|many|TRBD1|TRBJ1-6
TGTGCCAGCAGTCCGACAGGGCTACGGTCACCCCTCCACTTT
CASSPTGLRSPLHF
>14|TRBV29-1|many|TRBD1|TRBJ2-7
TGCAGCGGCGGGACAGGGAACCCCCCTTACGAGCAGTACTTC
CSGGTGNPPYEQYF
>13|TRBV20-1|medium-sized|TRBD1|TRBJ2-7
TGCAGTGCTTCCGGGACAGGGGCCTACGAGCAGTACTTC
CSASGTGAYEQYF
>15|TRBV3-1|many|.|TRBJ2-7
TGTGCCAGCAGCCAAGCTGCCGGGATCTCCTACGAGCAGTACTTC
CASSQAAGISYEQYF
>14|TRBV5-1|many|TRBD2|TRBJ2-1
TGCGCCAGCAGCCGCCCGTTGGGAGGGAATGAGCAGTTCTTC
CASSRPLGGNEQFF
>15|TRBV5-5|few|.|TRBJ1-1
TGTGCCAGCAACCGCCGGGCTGTTCAGAACACTGAAGCTTTCTTT
CASNRRAVQNTEAFF
>14|TRBV29-1|many|TRBD1|TRBJ1-2
TGCAGCGCCACACAGGGGGCCCGGAACTATGGCTACACCTTC
CSATQGARNYGYTF
>14|TRBV9|many|.|TRBJ1-6
TGTGCCAGCAGCAGACAGGCGGATAATTCACCCCTCCACTTT
CASSRQADNSPLHF
>13|TRBV7-2|many|.|TRBJ1-5
TGTGCCAGCAGCCCCCGGGGGTTTCAGCCCCAGCATTTT
CASSPRGFQPQHF
>14|TRBV12-3/TRBV12-4|many|.|TRBJ2-7
TGTGCCAGCAGTTTCGGGCGGGTCGCCTACGAGCAGTACTTC
CASSFGRVAYEQYF
>16|TRBV6-5|many|TRBD2|TRBJ2-3
TGTGCCAGCAGTCAGACCGGGACTAGCGCCTCGGTGGCGCAGTATTTT
CASSQTGTSASVAQYF
>13|TRBV5-1|many|.|TRBJ2-7
TGCGCCAGCAGCGGAAGTTATGCCTACGAGCAGTACTTC
CASSGSYAYEQYF
>13|TRBV20-1|many|.|TRBJ2-7
TGCAGTGCTAGTGCGGGACTGTCCTACGAGCAGTACTTC
CSASAGLSYEQYF
>13|TRBV20-1|many|TRBD2|TRBJ2-7
TGCAGTGCTTCTCGGACTAGCGGTTACGAGCAGTACTTC
CSASRTSGYEQYF
>13|TRBV6-1|.|.|TRBJ2-5
TGTGCCAGTCTCCCTCGGTACCAAGAGACCCAGTACTTC
CASLPRYQETQYF
>14|TRBV20-1|many|TRBD2|TRBJ2-1
TGCAGTGCTACCAGCGGGAGCTCCTACAATGAGCAGTTCTTC
CSATSGSSYNEQFF
>17|TRBV10-3|many|.|TRBJ2-2
TGTGCCATCAGTGAGTCGAGTGTGACCTGGGGCACCGGGGAGCTGTTTTTT
CAISESSVTWGTGELFF
>16|TRBV6-2/TRBV6-3|many|.|TRBJ1-3
TGTGCCAGCAGCGGACACACTGATTCCTCTGGAAACACCATATATTTT
CASSGHTDSSGNTIYF
>17|TRBV4-3|many|TRBD1|TRBJ2-6
TGCGCCAGCAGCCAAGCCGCAGGGGGCAATGGGGCCAACGTCCTGACTTTC
CASSQAAGGNGANVLTF
>15|TRBV20-1|many|.|TRBJ1-3
TGCAGTGCTAGACAGGACCTCTCGAGAGGAAACACCATATATTTT
CSARQDLSRGNTIYF
>13|TRBV20-1|.|TRBD1|TRBJ1-6
TGCAGTGCCTCCGGGACAGATAATTCAACCCTCAACTTT
CSASGTDNSTLNF
>16|TRBV28|many|TRBD2|TRBJ2-3
TGTGCCAGCCATCGACGACTAGCGGGATCGACAGATACGCAGTATTTT
CASHRRLAGSTDTQYF
>15|TRBV20-1|many|.|TRBJ2-5
TGCAGTGCTGGCCCTTTGACGGGGGACCAAGAGACCCAGTACTTC
CSAGPLTGDQETQYF
>15|TRBV5-1|many|TRBD2|TRBJ2-7
TGCGCCAGCAGCGGAAAAGCGGGAGGAGGAGGCGAGCAGTACTTC
CASSGKAGGGGEQYF
>16|TRBV9|many|TRBD2|TRBJ2-1
TGTGCCAGCAGCGTAGTTGGGACTAGCGGGTACAATGAGCAGTTCTTC
CASSVVGTSGYNEQFF
>17|TRBV9|many|TRBD2|TRBJ2-5
TGTGCCAGCAGCGTAGGGCTAGCGGGGGGCTCACAAGAGACCCAGTACTTC
CASSVGLAGGSQETQYF
>13|TRBV5-1|many|.|TRBJ1-2
TGCGCCAGCAGCTTGGCACAGAACTATGGCTACACCTTC
CASSLAQNYGYTF
>12|TRBV7-3|many|.|TRBJ1-5
TGTGCCAGCAGCTTAAGGGGCCAGCCCCAGCATTTT
CASSLRGQPQHF
>14|TRBV7-9|many|.|TRBJ1-1
TGTGCCAGCAGCTTAGAGGGGCAGGCCACTGAAGCTTTCTTT
CASSLEGQATEAFF
>15|TRBV20-1|many|.|TRBJ1-2
TGCAGTGCTAGAGGTAGCCGCTCAGCTAACTATGGCTACACCTTC
CSARGSRSANYGYTF
>12|TRBV3-1|many|.|TRBJ2-3
TGTGCCAGCAGCCTTTTAGCGGATACGCAGTATTTT
CASSLLADTQYF
>13|TRBV19|many|.|TRBJ2-1
TGTGCCAGTAGTTGGTTAGATGGCAATGAGCAGTTCTTC
CASSWLDGNEQFF
>16|TRBV20-1|many|TRBD1|TRBJ1-3
TGCAGTGCTAGAGACCCTTCCGGGACAGGGGGTAACACCATATATTTT
CSARDPSGTGGNTIYF
>14|TRBV10-3|few|.|TRBJ1-1
TGTGCCATCAGGGGGGTCCAGATGAACACTGAAGCTTTCTTT
CAIRGVQMNTEAFF
>13|TRBV29-1|many|TRBD2|TRBJ2-1
TGCAGCGTCGGGGGGTATACTAAGGATGAGCAGTTCTTC
CSVGGYTKDEQFF
>15|TRBV28|many|.|TRBJ2-7
TGTGCCAGCAGCCAGCCCAAGGACAGCTCCTACGAGCAGTACTTC
CASSQPKDSSYEQYF
>14|TRBV5-1|many|TRBD1|TRBJ2-5
TGCGCCAGCAGCTTCGGGACAGGGGAAGAGACCCAGTACTTC
CASSFGTGEETQYF
>13|TRBV5-1|many|.|TRBJ2-1
TGCGCCAGCAGCTTGGAGACAGACAATGAGCAGTTCTTC
CASSLETDNEQFF
>12|TRBV20-1|many|.|TRBJ1-2
TGCAGTGCCCGCCGGGCCGTCTATGGCTACACCTTC
CSARRAVYGYTF
>12|TRBV29-1|many|.|TRBJ1-2
TGCAGCGTCGGGATTTTACGGGGGGGCTACACCTTC
CSVGILRGGYTF
>15|TRBV24-1|many|.|TRBJ2-5
TGTGCCACCAGTGACCCGCGGAGTGGCGGCGAGACCCAGTACTTC
CATSDPRSGGETQYF
>14|TRBV7-2|many|.|TRBJ2-3
TGTGCCAGCAGCTGGACCTGGACAGAGGGGGGCGGGTATTTT
CASSWTWTEGGGYF
>15|TRBV20-1|many|TRBD2|TRBJ2-1
TGCAGTGCCACGAGCTACGGGGGGACCTACAATGAGCAGTTCTTC
CSATSYGGTYNEQFF
>15|TRBV7-9|many|.|TRBJ2-5
TGTGCCAGCAGCTTAGGCGGAGTGTACCAAGAGACCCAGTACTTC
CASSLGGVYQETQYF
>15|TRBV5-1|many|.|TRBJ2-7
TGCGCCAGCAGCCCGGACGGGACTTCAACCTACGAGCAGTACTTC
CASSPDGTSTYEQYF
>13|TRBV27|many|.|TRBJ1-1
TGTGCCAGCAGCCGGTCACGTTACACTGAAGCTTTCTTT
CASSRSRYTEAFF
>18|TRBV10-3|many|TRBD2|TRBJ2-1
TGTGCCATCAGTGAACACCTCAGGACTAGCGGGGGCAGGTGTGAGCAGTTCTTC
CAISEHLRTSGGRCEQFF
>16|TRBV20-1|many|.|TRBJ2-1
TGCAGTGCTAGTTCGAGGGGCGGGAAGGCGTTCAATGAGCAGTTCTTC
CSASSRGGKAFNEQFF
>13|TRBV7-3|many|.|TRBJ1-2
TGTGCCAGCAGCCCCGGACCCACCTATGGCTACACCTTC
CASSPGPTYGYTF
>15|TRBV7-2|many|.|TRBJ1-2
TGTGCCAGCAGCTTAATCGCCCAGTCTGGCTATGGCTACACCTTC
CASSLIAQSGYGYTF
>12|TRBV20-1|many|.|TRBJ1-5
TGCAGTGCTAGATCGGACAGTCTGCCCCAGCATTTT
CSARSDSLPQHF
>14|TRBV20-1|few|.|TRBJ1-6
TGCAGTGTCACTCCGGGCCAGGATAATTCACCCCTCCACTTT
CSVTPGQDNSPLHF
>13|TRBV19|many|.|TRBJ2-1
TGTGCCAGTAGGATGGGGGTCTACAATGAGCAGTTCTTC
CASRMGVYNEQFF